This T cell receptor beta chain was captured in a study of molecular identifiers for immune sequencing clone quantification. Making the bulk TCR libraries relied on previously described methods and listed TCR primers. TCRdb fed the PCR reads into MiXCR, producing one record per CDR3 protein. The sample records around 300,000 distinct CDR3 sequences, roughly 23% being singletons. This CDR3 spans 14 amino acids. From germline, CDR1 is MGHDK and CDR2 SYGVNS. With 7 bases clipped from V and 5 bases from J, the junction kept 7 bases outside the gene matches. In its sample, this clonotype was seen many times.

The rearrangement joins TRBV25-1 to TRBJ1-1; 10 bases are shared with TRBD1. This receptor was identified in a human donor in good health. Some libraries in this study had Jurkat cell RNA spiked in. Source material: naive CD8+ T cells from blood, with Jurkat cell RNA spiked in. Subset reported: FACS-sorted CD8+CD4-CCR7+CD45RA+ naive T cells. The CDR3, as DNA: TGTGCCAGCACTACGACAGGGGGCCGAACTGAAGCTTTCTTT. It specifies CASTTTGGRTEAFF.